This T cell receptor beta chain was sequenced in a study of blood T cell repertoires in COVID-19. This clone was observed a single time. Trimming took 1 base from V and 5 from J, leaving 17 bases between them. The CDR3 has 16 amino acids. Germline assignment: CDR1 MNHEY and CDR2 SVGAGI. TCRdb's copy holds only in-frame clones and misses some; the assay was immunoSEQ multiplex PCR. The sample has about 80,000 clones, about four fifths seen once. The sequencing input was peripheral blood. The V gene is TRBV6-5, the J gene TRBJ2-5, with a weak D call TRBD2 (5 bases). The clonotype was recovered from a woman in her sixties or seventies with acute or convalescent COVID-19. The CDR3 loop is CASSYFQPGNRETQYF. Written as DNA, the CDR3 is TGTGCCAGCAGTTACTTCCAGCCCGGGAATAGGGAGACCCAGTACTTC.